The clone carrying this T cell receptor beta chain was detected once. Antigen: not known. The CDR3 contains 15 residues. In germline, CDR1 is LNHDA, CDR2 SQIVND (reference sequence). Trimming removed 3 bases from V and 5 bases from J, with 17 bases in between. The table came from immunoSEQ multiplex PCR; TCRdb's copy has only in-frame clones and leaves some out. This repertoire shows 100,000 to 150,000 clones, around 88% found once; its top ten account for roughly 6.9%. This record comes from a study of T cell responses to AZD1222 COVID-19 vaccine. Broader study findings: Donors, mostly white British, included more females; clonal diversity was possibly underestimated. With two AZD1222 doses given, Spike-specific TCR breadth and depth both rose. Among vaccine-associated CD4 TCRs, coverage spanned spike, with dominance at 160-218 and 743-854.

The TCR was taken from an adult who received the AZD1222 COVID-19 vaccine. This sample comprised peripheral blood, obtained 28 days after the second AZD1222 dose. The chain links TRBV19 to TRBJ2-7, with TRBD2 as a possible D gene (7 bases). The CDR3 coding sequence is TGTGCCAGTAGTATTGGTCCAGGGGAGGGGAACGAGCAGTACTTC. Translation gives CASSIGPGEGNEQYF.